Detailed here is one TCR beta chain. The target antigen is unknown. Germline assignment: CDR1 SGHTA and CDR2 FQGNSA. Unmatched junction bases numbered 2, after V lost 5 bases and J lost 7 bases. The CDR3 is made up of 15 amino acids. The sample originates from a study of shared clonotypes between healthy human individuals. Study conclusions and caveats: Expectations were that clonotype sharing among donors would be affected by sequencing depth.

The method was immunoSEQ multiplex PCR; TCRdb's version includes in-frame clones alone and lacks a portion of them. Found here are millions of clones, 93% of them singletons; the top ten hold under 0.45%. Specimen: naive CD4+ T cells from PBMCs. Subset of the sample: CD45RA+ positively selected. The rearrangement joins TRBV7-2 to TRBJ2-2, with 15 bases fitting TRBD2. The source is a man younger than 30 in good health. Some clones in this sample may be carry-over from other donors' samples. The CDR3 loop is CASSGLAGGSGELFF. CDR3 DNA sequence: TGTGCCAGCAGCGGACTAGCGGGAGGGAGCGGGGAGCTGTTTTTT.